What follows are 10 T cell receptor beta chains derived from one specimen sequenced in a study of T cell responses to AZD1222 COVID-19 vaccine (dated by TCRdb to the early 2020s). The protocol used for the library was the immunoSEQ multiplex PCR assay. This immuneACCESS table, as held by TCRdb, lists in-frame sequences with V and J called but not all clones. Of the missing ones, under half trace to an unresolved V gene in checked studies; the others have no known cause. The table for this sample lists approximately 90,000 clones; almost 90% of them were counted only once. About 8.4% of the sample is taken by the ten largest. This specimen's time point label, interpreted: baseline before first vaccination. Sequenced here: peripheral blood, sampled on day 0 of AZD1222 vaccination. The receptor set was obtained from an adult in good health.

J is TRBJ1-1 and V is TRBV19; D is undetermined. The CDR3 consists of 14 residues. Germline loops: CDR1 LNHDA, CDR2 SQIVND (reference sequence). V lost 4 bases and J 0 bases, leaving 9 bases between the germline ends. The CDR3 bases are TGTGCCAGTAGTAAGGAAGGGTTGAACACTGAAGCTTTCTTT. Its translation is CASSKEGLNTEAFF.

The gene calls are TRBV18 and TRBJ2-7; D is ambiguous. Trimming removed 1 base at V and 0 bases at J, with 4 bases between. The CDR3 has 13 residues. Germline lookup yields CDR1 KGHSH and CDR2 LQKENI. The CDR3 region is CASSPRNSYEQYF. The DNA of the CDR3 is TGTGCCAGCTCACCACGTAACTCCTACGAGCAGTACTTC.

The V and J genes are TRBV7-9 and TRBJ2-4; perhaps D is TRBD1 or TRBD2 (5 bases each). The ends were cut back, 1 base at V and 7 bases at J, with 8 bases in the middle. Germline-derived CDR1 and CDR2 are SEHNR and FQNEAQ (reference sequence). There are 13 residues in the CDR3. The CDR3: CASSLGRDNIQYF. CDR3 coding DNA: TGTGCCAGCAGCTTAGGAAGGGACAACATTCAGTACTTC.

This sequence joins TRBV7-6 and TRBJ2-3, with D possibly matching TRBD2 (5 bases). Germline values: CDR1 SGHVS, CDR2 FNYEAQ. V was shortened by 2 bases and J by 2 bases, with 8 bases between the two germline ends. The CDR3 runs to 14 residues. CDR3 nucleotides: TGTGCCAGCAGCTTAAACGGGGACACAGATACGCAGTATTTT. Its protein is CASSLNGDTDTQYF.

V and J are TRBV21-1 and TRBJ2-7. TRBV21-1 is labeled a pseudogene. This CDR3 region has 14 residues. The CDR3 here is CASSKVRKRDEQYF. CDR3 coding DNA: TGTGCCAGCAGCAAAGTAAGGAAACGTGACGAGCAGTACTTC.

This sequence joins TRBV5-1 and TRBJ1-1; tentatively, D is TRBD1 (5 bases). Trimming left V 2 bases short and J 5 bases short, with 13 bases between. This CDR3 region has 14 residues. Germline V gives CDR1 SGHRS, CDR2 YFSETQ. CDR3 coding DNA: TGCGCCAGCAGCTTCCAGGGAGGAGGGACTGAAGCTTTCTTT. Translation gives CASSFQGGGTEAFF.

The chain recombines TRBV9 with TRBJ1-3, with D unresolved. CDR3 length: 17 amino acids. Germline assignment: CDR1 SGDLS and CDR2 YYNGEE. With 0 bases removed from V and 0 bases from J, the gap between germline ends came to 13 bases. CDR3 bases: TGTGCCAGCAGCGTAGCTCCGTCCCCGGACTCTGGAAACACCATATATTTT. Translation: CASSVAPSPDSGNTIYF.

The chain recombines TRBV5-8 with TRBJ2-3, with TRBD1 as a possible D gene (5 bases). Germline assignment: CDR1 SGHTS and CDR2 YDEGEE. Trimming shortened V by 3 bases and J by 2 bases, and 10 bases separated the two germline ends. The CDR3 covers 14 residues. The CDR3 protein is CASSSGLPTDTQYF. In DNA form, the CDR3 reads TGTGCCAGCAGCTCAGGGCTACCCACAGATACGCAGTATTTT.

The rearrangement uses TRBV25-1 and TRBJ1-1; D is unclear. Trimming shortened V by 6 bases and J by 3 bases, and 14 bases separated the two germline ends. The CDR3 has 14 residues. Germline values: CDR1 MGHDK, CDR2 SYGVNS. Here the CDR3 DNA reads TGTGCCAGCAGGACGACCCCGGACCACACTGAAGCTTTCTTT. Encoded protein: CASRTTPDHTEAFF.

The chain couples TRBV5-1 to TRBJ2-5; 10 bases align to TRBD2. Trimming cost V 6 bases and J 1 base; bases outside gene matches: 3. Looked up from germline, CDR1 is SGHRS and CDR2 is YFSETQ. The CDR3 is 14 amino acids. CDR3 sequence (DNA): TGCGCCAGCACTCAGCGGGGGGGCCAAGAGACCCAGTACTTC. Amino acids: CASTQRGGQETQYF.